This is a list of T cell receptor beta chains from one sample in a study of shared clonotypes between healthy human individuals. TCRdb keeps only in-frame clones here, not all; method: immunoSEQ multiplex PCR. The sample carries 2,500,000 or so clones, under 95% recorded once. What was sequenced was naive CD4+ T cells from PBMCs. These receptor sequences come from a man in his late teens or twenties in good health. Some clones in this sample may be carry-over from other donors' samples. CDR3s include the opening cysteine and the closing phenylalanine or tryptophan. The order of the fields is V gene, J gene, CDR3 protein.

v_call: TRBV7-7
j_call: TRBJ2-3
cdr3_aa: CASSPLTTTDTQYF

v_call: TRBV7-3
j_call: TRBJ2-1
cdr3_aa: CASSLSGGKHNEQFF

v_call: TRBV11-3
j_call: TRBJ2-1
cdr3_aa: CASSSKGGLSIGNEQFF

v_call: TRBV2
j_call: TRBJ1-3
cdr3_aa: CASSGGAGIFSGNTIYF

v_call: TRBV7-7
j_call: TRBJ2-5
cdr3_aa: CASSSLAGDETQYF

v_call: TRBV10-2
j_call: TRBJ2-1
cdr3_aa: CASSEVTSYNEQFF

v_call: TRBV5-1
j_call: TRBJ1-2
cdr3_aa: CASSLQPGSYYGYTF

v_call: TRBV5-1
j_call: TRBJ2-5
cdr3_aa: CASSFSQGTSQETQYF

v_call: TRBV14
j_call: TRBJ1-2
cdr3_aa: CASSPTGDYGYTF

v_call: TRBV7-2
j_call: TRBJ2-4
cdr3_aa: CASSQRVGQNIQYF

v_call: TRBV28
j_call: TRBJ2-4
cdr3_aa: CASSQTQGFGIQYF

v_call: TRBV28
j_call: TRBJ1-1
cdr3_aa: CASVQGLSTEAFF

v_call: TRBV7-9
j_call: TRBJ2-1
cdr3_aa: CASSLVRTQVQFF

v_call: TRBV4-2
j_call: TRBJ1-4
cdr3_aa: CASSHDRATNEKLFF

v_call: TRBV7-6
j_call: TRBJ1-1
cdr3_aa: CASSRGLNTEAFF

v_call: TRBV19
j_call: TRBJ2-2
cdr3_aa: CATRTVPTGELFF

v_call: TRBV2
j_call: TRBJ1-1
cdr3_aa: CASSVLEFLVSGAFF

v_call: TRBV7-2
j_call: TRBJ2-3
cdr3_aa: CASSPTTDTQYF

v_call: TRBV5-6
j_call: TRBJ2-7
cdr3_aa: CASSPLGGSKIEQYF

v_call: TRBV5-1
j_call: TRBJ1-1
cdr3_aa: CASSLLQGGTEAFF

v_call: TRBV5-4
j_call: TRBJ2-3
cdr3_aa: CASSPHPTGDTQYF

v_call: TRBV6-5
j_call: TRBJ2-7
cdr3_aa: CASSYSFPSYYEQYF

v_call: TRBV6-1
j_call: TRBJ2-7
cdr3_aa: CASRIPTGAYEQYF

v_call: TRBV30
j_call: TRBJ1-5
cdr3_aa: CAWSRQDNQPQHF

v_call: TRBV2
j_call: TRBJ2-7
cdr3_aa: CASKDRAAYEQYF

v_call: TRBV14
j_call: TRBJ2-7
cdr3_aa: CASSQDAFTYEQYF

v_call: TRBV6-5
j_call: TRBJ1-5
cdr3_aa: CASSYSPGGVNQPQHF

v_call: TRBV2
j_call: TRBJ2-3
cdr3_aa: CASLAGVAADTQYF

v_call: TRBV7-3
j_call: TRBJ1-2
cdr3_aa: CASSLTGGANYGYTF

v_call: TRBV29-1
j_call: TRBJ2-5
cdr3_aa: CSAGLSQETQYF

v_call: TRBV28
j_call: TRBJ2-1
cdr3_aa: CASGYSYGEQFF

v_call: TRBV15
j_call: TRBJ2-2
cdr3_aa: CATSSRGRPGTGELFF

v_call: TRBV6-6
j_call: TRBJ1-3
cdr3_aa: CASTPGTGTGNTIYF

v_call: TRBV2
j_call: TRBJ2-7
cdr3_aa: CASSEWGRQGREYF

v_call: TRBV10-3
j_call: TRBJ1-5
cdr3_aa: CAISGGGNQPQHF

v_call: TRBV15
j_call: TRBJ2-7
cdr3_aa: CATSRDLAGGGEQYF

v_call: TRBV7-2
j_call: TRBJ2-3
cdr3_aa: CASSPLPSATDTQYF

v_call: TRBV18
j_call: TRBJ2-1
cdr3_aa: CASRGLAGDNEQFF

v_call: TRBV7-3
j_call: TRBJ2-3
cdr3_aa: CASSPGQGLTDTQYF

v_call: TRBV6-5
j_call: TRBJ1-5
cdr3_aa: CASSPSGSGDQPQHF

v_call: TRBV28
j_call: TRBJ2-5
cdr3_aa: CAIRGGQETQYF

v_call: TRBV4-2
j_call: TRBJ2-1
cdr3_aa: CASSQEGRPRGNEQFF

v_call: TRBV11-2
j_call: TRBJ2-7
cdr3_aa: CASSEGVYEQYF

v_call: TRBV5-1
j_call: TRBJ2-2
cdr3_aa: CASSLPEGGTGELFF

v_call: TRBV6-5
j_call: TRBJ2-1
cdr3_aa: CASSQRTSGLREQFF